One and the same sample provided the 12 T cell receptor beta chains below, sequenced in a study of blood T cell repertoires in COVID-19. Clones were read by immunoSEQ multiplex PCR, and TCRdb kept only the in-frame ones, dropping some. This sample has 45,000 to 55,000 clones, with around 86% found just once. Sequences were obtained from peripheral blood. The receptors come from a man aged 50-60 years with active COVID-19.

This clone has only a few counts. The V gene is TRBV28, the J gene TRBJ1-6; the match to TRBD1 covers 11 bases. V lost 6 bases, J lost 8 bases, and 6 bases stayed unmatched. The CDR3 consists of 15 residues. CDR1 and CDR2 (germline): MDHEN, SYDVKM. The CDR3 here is CASSGQGAGDSPLHF. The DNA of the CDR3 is TGTGCCAGCAGCGGACAGGGGGCCGGAGATTCACCCCTCCACTTT.

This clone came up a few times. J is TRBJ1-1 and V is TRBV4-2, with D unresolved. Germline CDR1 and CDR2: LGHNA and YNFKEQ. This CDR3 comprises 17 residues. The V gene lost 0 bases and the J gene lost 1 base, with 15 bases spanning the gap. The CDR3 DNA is TGTGCCAGCAGCCAAGATCTGACCCAACTACGGAACACTGAAGCTTTCTTT. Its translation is CASSQDLTQLRNTEAFF.

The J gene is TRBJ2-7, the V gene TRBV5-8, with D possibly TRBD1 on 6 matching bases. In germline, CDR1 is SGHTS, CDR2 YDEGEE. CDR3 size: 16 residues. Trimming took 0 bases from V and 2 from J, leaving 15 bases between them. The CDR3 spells CASSLARDRYTYEQYF. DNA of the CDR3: TGTGCCAGCAGCTTGGCCCGTGACAGGTACACCTACGAGCAGTACTTC.

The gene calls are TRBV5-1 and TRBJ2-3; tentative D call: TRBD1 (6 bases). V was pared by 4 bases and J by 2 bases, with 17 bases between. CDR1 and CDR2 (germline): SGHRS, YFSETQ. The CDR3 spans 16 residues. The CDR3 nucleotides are TGCGCCAGCAGCACTGAATTCAGGGGAAACACAGATACGCAGTATTTT. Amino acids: CASSTEFRGNTDTQYF. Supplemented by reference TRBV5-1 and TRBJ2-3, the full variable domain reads KAGVTQTPRYLIKTRGQQVTLSCSPISGHRSVSWYQQTPGQGLQFLFEYFSETQRNKGNFPGRFSGRQFSNSRSEMNVSTLELGDSALYLCASSTEFRGNTDTQYFGPGTRLTVL.

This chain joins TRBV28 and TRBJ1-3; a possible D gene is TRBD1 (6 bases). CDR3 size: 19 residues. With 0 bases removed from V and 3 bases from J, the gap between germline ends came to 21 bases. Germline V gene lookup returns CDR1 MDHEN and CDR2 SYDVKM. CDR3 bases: TGTGCCAGCAGTTTATGGGGTCTCGTTGGGGGGGCGCGTGGAAACACCATATATTTT. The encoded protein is CASSLWGLVGGARGNTIYF. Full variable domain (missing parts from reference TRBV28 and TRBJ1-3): DVKVTQSSRYLVKRTGEKVFLECVQDMDHENMFWYRQDPGLGLRLIYFSYDVKMKEKGDIPEGYSVSREKKERFSLILESASTNQTSMYLCASSLWGLVGGARGNTIYFGEGSWLTVV.

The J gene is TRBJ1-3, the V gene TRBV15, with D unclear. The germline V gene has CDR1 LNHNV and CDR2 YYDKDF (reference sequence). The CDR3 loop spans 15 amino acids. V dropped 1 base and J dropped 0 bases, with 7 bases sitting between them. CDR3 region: CATSRVLSSGNTIYF. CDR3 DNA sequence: TGTGCCACCAGCAGAGTGTTGAGCTCTGGAAACACCATATATTTT.

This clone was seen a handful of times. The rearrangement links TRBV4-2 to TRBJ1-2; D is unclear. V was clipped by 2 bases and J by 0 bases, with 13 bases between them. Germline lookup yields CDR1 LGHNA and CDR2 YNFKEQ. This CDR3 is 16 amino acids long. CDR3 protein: CASSQSQDKANYGYTF. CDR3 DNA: TGTGCCAGCAGCCAAAGCCAGGATAAGGCTAACTATGGCTACACCTTC.

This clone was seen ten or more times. CDR3 sequence reads: CASSQPDSPHQPQHF. In DNA, the CDR3 is TGCGCCAGCAGCCAACCAGACAGCCCCCATCAGCCCCAGCATTTT. This chain connects TRBV4-1 to TRBJ1-5; TRBD1 is a possible D gene (5 bases). Trimming stripped 2 bases from V and 5 bases from J, with 13 bases between. The CDR3 loop spans 15 amino acids. Germline V gives CDR1 MGHRA, CDR2 YSYEKL.

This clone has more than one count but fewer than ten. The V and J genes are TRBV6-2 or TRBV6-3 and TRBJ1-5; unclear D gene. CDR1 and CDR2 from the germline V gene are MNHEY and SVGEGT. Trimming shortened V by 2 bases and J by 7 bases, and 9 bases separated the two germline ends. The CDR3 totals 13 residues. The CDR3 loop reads CASSYAGEQPQHF. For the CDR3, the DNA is TGTGCCAGCAGTTACGCGGGTGAGCAGCCCCAGCATTTT.

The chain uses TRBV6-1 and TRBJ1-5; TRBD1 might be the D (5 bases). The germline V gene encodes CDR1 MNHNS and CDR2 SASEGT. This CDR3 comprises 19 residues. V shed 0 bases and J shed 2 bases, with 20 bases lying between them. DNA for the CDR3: TGTGCCAGCAGTGAAGCTGGCAGGGAAGATTGGCGCGGCAATCAGCCCCAGCATTTT. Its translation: CASSEAGREDWRGNQPQHF.

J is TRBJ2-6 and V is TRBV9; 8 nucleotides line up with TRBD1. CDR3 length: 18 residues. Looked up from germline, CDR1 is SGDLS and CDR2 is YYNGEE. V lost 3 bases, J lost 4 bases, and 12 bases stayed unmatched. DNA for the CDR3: TGTGCCAGCAGCGCGACGGGACAGGCGGAGGACGGGGCCAACGTCCTGACTTTC. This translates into CASSATGQAEDGANVLTF.

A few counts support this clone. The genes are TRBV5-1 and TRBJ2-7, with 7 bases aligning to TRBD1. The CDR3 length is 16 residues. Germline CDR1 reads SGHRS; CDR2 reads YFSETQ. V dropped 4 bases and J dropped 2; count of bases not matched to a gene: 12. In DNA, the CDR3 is TGCGCCAGCAGCAGGGGGACAGCAGATACGACCTACGAGCAGTACTTC. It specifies CASSRGTADTTYEQYF.